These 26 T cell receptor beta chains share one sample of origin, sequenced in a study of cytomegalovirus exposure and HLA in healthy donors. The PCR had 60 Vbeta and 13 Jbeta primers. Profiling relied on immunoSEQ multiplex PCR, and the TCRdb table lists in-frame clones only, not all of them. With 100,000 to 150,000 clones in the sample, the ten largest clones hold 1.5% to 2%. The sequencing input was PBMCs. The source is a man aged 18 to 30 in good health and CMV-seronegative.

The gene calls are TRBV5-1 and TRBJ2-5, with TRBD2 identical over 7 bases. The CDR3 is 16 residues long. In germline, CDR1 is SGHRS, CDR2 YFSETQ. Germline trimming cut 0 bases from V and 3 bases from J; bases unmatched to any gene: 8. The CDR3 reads CASSLVGLAEEETQYF. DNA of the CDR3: TGCGCCAGCAGCTTGGTCGGGCTAGCGGAAGAAGAGACCCAGTACTTC.

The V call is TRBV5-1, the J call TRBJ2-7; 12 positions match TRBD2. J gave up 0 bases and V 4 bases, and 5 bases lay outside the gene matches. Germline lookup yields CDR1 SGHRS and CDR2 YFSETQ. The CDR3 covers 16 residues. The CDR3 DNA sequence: TGCGCCAGCAGCCTCTCTAGCGGGGGGGCCTCCTACGAGCAGTACTTC. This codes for CASSLSSGGASYEQYF.

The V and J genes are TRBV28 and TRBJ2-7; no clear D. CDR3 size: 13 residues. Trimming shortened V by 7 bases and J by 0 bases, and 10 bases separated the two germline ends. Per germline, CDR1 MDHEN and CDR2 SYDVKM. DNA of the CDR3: TGTGCCAGCACTAGAGTTGCCTCCTACGAGCAGTACTTC. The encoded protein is CASTRVASYEQYF.

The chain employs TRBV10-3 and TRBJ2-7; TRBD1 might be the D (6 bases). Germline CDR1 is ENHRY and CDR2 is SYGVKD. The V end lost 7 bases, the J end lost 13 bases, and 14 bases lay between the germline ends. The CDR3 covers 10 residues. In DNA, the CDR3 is TGTGCCATCACTCACAGGGTTGGCTACTTC. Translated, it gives CAITHRVGYF.

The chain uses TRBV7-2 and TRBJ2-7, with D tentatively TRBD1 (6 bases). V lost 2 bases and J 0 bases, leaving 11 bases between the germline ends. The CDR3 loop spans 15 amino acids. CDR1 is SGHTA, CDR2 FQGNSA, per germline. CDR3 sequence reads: CASSLWGQGSYEQYF. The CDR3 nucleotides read TGTGCCAGCAGCTTATGGGGGCAGGGCTCCTACGAGCAGTACTTC.

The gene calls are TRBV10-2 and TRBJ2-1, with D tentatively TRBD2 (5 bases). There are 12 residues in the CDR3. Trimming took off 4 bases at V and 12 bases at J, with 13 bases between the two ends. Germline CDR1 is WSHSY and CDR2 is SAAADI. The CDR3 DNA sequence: TGCGCCAGCAGTGGCCTAGCAGGAGGGCAGTTCTTC. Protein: CASSGLAGGQFF.

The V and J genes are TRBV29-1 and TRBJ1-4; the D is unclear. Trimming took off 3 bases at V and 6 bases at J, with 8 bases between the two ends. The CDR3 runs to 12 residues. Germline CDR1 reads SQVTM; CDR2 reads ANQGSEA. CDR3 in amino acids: CSVDSGDEKLFF. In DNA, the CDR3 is TGCAGCGTTGATTCCGGGGATGAAAAACTGTTTTTT.

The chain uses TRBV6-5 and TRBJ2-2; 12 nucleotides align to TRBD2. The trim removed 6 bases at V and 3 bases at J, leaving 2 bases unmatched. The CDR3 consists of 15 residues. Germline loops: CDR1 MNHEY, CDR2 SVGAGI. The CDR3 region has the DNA TGTGCCAGCAGCAGGACTAGCGGGGACACCGGGGAGCTGTTTTTT. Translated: CASSRTSGDTGELFF.

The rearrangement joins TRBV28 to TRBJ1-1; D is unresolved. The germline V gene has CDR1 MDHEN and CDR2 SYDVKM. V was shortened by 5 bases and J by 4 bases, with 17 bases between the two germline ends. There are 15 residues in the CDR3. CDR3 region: CASSTRTGRSTEAFF. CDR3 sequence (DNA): TGTGCCAGCAGTACTCGGACTGGGAGGAGCACTGAAGCTTTCTTT.

This CDR3 is CAWRQGSAYGYTF. CDR3 nucleotides: TGTGCCTGGAGACAGGGGTCGGCCTATGGCTACACCTTC. The chain combines TRBV30 with TRBJ1-2; 7 bases line up with TRBD1. CDR1 GTSNPN and CDR2 SVGIG come from the germline V gene (reference sequence). The CDR3 length is 13 residues. Trimming cost V 3 bases and J 4 bases; bases outside gene matches: 5.

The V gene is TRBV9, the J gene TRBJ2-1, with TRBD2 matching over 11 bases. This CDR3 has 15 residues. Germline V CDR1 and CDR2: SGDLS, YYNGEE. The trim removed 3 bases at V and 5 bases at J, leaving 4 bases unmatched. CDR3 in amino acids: CASSATSGGNNEQFF. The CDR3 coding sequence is TGTGCCAGCAGCGCCACTAGCGGGGGTAACAATGAGCAGTTCTTC.

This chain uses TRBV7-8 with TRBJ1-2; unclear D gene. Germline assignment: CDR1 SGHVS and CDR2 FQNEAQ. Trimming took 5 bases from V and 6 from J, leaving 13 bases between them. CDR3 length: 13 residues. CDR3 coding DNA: TGTGCCAGCAGCCCCCCGTCCCCGGATGGCTACACCTTC. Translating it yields CASSPPSPDGYTF.

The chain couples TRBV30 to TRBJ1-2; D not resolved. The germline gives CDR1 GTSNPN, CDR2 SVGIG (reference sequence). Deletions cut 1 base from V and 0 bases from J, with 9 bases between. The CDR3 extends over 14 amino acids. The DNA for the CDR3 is TGTGCCTGGAGTGCCAGGAGGTCTAACTATGGCTACACCTTC. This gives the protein CAWSARRSNYGYTF.

The DNA for the CDR3 is TGCGCCAGCAGCTTGGTCTGGGCGGGTGACTATGGCTACACCTTC. This translates into CASSLVWAGDYGYTF. The J gene is TRBJ1-2, the V gene TRBV5-1; no clear D. The CDR3 length is 15 residues. Germline CDR1 and CDR2: SGHRS and YFSETQ. Trimming cost V 0 bases and J 3 bases, with 12 bases left between them.

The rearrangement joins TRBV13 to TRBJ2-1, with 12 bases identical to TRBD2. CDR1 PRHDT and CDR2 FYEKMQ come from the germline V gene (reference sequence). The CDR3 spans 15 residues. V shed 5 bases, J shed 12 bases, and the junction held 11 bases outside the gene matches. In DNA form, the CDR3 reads TGTGCCAGCAGCCTTGGACTAGCGGGGATTAGAAGGCAGTTCTTC. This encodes CASSLGLAGIRRQFF.

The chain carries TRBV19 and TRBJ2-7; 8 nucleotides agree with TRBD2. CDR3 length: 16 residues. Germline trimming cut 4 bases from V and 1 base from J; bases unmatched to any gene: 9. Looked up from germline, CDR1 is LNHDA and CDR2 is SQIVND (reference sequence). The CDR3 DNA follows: TGTGCCAGTAGTAGGTTCGCGGGAGGTTTGTCCTACGAGCAGTACTTC. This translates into CASSRFAGGLSYEQYF.

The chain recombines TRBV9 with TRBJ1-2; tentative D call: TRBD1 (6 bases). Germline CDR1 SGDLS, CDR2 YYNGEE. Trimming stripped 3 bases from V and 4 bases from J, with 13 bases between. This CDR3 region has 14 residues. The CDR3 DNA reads TGTGCCAGCAGCGCCAGGGGTGAAAGCTATGGCTACACCTTC. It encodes CASSARGESYGYTF. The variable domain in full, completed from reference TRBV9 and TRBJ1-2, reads DSGVTQTPKHLITATGQRVTLRCSPRSGDLSVYWYQQSLDQGLQFLIQYYNGEERAKGNILERFSAQQFPDLHSELNLSSLELGDSALYFCASSARGESYGYTFGSGTRLTVV.

The CDR3 sequence is CASSLAAGGYNSPLHF. Written as DNA, the CDR3 is TGCGCCAGCAGCTTGGCCGCAGGGGGCTATAATTCACCCCTCCACTTT. The gene calls are TRBV5-1 and TRBJ1-6, with TRBD1 matching 7 bases. The J segment lost 3 bases and the V segment lost 0 bases, leaving 3 bases of the junction unmatched. This CDR3 has 16 residues. CDR1 and CDR2 (germline): SGHRS, YFSETQ. The full variable domain, its missing parts supplied by reference TRBV5-1 and TRBJ1-6, is KAGVTQTPRYLIKTRGQQVTLSCSPISGHRSVSWYQQTPGQGLQFLFEYFSETQRNKGNFPGRFSGRQFSNSRSEMNVSTLELGDSALYLCASSLAAGGYNSPLHFGNGTRLTVT.

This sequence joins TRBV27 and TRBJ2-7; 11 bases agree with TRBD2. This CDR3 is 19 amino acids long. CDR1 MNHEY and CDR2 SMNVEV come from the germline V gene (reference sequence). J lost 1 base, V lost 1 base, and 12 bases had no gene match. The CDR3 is CASSLLTSGSRSGSYEQYF. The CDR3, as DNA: TGTGCCAGCAGTTTATTAACTAGCGGGAGTAGGAGTGGTTCCTACGAGCAGTACTTC.

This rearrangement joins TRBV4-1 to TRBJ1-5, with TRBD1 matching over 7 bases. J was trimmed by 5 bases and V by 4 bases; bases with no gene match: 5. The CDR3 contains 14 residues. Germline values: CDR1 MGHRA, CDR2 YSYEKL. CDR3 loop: CASSLRQGDQPQHF. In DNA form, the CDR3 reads TGCGCCAGCAGCCTAAGACAGGGTGATCAGCCCCAGCATTTT.

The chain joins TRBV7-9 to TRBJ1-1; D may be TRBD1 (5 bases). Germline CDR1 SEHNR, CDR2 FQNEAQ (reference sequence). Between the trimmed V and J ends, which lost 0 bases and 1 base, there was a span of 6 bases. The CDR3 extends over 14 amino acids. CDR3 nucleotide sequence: TGTGCCAGCAGCTTAGCCGGGGGGAACACTGAAGCTTTCTTT. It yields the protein CASSLAGGNTEAFF. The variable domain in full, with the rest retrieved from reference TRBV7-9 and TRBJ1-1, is DTGVSQNPRHKITKRGQNVTFRCDPISEHNRLYWYRQTLGQGPEFLTYFQNEAQLEKSRLLSDRFSAERPKGSFSTLEIQRTEQGDSAMYLCASSLAGGNTEAFFGQGTRLTVV.

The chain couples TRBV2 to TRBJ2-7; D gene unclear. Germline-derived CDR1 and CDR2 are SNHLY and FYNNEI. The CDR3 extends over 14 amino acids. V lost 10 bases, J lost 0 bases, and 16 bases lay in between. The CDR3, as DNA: TGTGCCACCAAGTCCCGTCTAAGCTCCTACGAGCAGTACTTC. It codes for CATKSRLSSYEQYF.

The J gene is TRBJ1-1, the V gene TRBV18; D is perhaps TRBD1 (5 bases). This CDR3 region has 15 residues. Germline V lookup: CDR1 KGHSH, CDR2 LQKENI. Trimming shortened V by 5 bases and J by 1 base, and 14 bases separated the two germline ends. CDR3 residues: CASSILGGENTEAFF. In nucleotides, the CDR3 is TGTGCCAGCTCAATCTTGGGAGGGGAGAACACTGAAGCTTTCTTT.

This CDR3 reads CASAAGVTWDILSYEQYF. The CDR3 bases are TGTGCCAGCGCTGCAGGAGTAACGTGGGACATCTTATCCTACGAGCAGTACTTC. The rearrangement links TRBV14 to TRBJ2-7; D possibly corresponds to TRBD1 (6 bases). The germline CDR1 and CDR2 sequences are SGHDN and FVKESK. This CDR3 has 18 amino acids. Trimming stripped 8 bases from V and 1 base from J, with 27 bases between.

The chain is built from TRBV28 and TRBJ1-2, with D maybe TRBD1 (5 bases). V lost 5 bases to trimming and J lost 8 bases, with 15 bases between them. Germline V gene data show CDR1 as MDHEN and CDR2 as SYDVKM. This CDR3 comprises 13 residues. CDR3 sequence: CASSPGYSDGYTF. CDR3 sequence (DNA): TGTGCCAGCAGTCCAGGGTATAGTGACGGCTACACCTTC.

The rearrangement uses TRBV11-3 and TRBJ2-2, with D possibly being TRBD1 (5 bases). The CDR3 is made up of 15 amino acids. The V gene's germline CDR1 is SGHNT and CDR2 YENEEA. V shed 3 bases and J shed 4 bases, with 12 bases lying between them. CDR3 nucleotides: TGTGCCAGCAGCTTTCAGGGTTTTCGCACCGGGGAGCTGTTTTTT. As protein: CASSFQGFRTGELFF. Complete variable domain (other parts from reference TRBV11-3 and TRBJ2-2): EAGVVQSPRYKIIEKKQPVAFWCNPISGHNTLYWYLQNLGQGPELLIRYENEEAVDDSQLPKDRFSAERLKGVDSTLKIQPAELGDSAVYLCASSFQGFRTGELFFGEGSRLTVL.